This entry features one TCR beta chain sequence. This record belongs to a study of blood T cell repertoires in COVID-19. About the study: There were acute and convalescent COVID-19 samples, and they came from the United States, Italy and Spain. PBMCs, B-cell-depleted T cells, or T cells were the source of the cDNA or gDNA that made up the material.

Per the study methods: Estimation of nucleated cell counts relied on the amplification of reference gene primers. TCRdb's table, derived via immunoSEQ multiplex PCR, lists solely in-frame clones and lacks some. V and J calls and clone size are those listed in that table; D and trimming were worked out from the DNA. The repertoire consists of tens of thousands of clones, with more than 80% occurring once and the leading ten covering approximately 4.6%. V was pared by 4 bases and J by 5 bases, with 15 bases between. Germline CDR1 SGHNT, CDR2 YYREEE (reference sequence). The CDR3 is made up of 14 amino acids.

V gene TRBV5-4 combines with J gene TRBJ1-1; the D gene is possibly TRBD1 (5 bases). The TCR originated in a man older than 75 with acute or convalescent COVID-19. The sequenced sample was peripheral blood. The CDR3 is CASSPAQGWTEAFF. The CDR3 DNA sequence: TGTGCCAGCAGCCCCGCCCAGGGATGGACTGAAGCTTTCTTT.